This T cell receptor (beta chain) derives from a study of graft-versus-host responses after intestinal transplantation. Here immunoSEQ multiplex PCR was the method, and the copy in TCRdb shows in-frame clones only, minus some. This repertoire shows roughly 97,000 clones, roughly 84% found once; its top ten account for roughly 0.9%. This CDR3 region has 15 residues. Germline V CDR1 and CDR2: MDHEN, SYDVKM. Trimming took 6 bases from V and 9 from J; bases not matched to a gene: 8. About this clone: Its cognate antigen is unknown.

The sample was unstimulated CD4+ T cells sorted from spleen or lymph node cells, taken before intestinal transplant. The sequence was obtained from a human donor who received an intestinal transplant. The chain employs TRBV28 and TRBJ2-1, with 13 bases lining up with TRBD2. The CDR3 DNA follows: TGTGCCAGCAGAGCCCGGACTAGCGGGAGAGGTGAGCAGTTCTTC. Encoded protein: CASRARTSGRGEQFF.